The 20 T cell receptor beta chains presented below share a single source sample, sequenced in a study of breast tumors, draining lymph nodes, adjacent tissues. One entry per CDR3 protein results from TCRdb running MiXCR on the multiplex PCR reads. Altogether 200,000 to 250,000 distinct CDR3 sequences are present, about a third being singletons, with the ten largest covering about 1.4%. The lymph nodes were axillary draining lymph nodes from breast cancer patients. The sequencing input was axillary lymph node tissue. The receptors shown here come from a female donor with breast cancer. Some clones in this sample may be carry-over from other donors' samples.

This clonotype was seen repeatedly, ten times or more. In nucleotides, the CDR3 is TGCAGTGCTAGATACCCAATCCCCAGGACTAGCGGCTACAATGAGCAGTTCTTC. Translating it yields CSARYPIPRTSGYNEQFF. The V gene is TRBV20-1, the J gene TRBJ2-1, with TRBD2 matching over 10 bases. With 2 bases clipped from V and 3 bases from J, the junction kept 13 bases outside the gene matches. Germline CDR1 is DFQATT and CDR2 is SNEGSKA (reference sequence). This CDR3 comprises 18 residues.

The genes are TRBV11-2 and TRBJ1-4; D call uncertain. V dropped 5 bases and J dropped 11 bases, with 15 bases sitting between them. Germline V gene data show CDR1 as SGHAT and CDR2 as FQNNGV. This CDR3 comprises 13 residues. The CDR3 DNA is TGTGCCAGCAGCATGACGAGCCCGGGCAAACTGTTTTTT. Its translation is CASSMTSPGKLFF.

This clonotype has more than one count but fewer than ten. The V and J genes are TRBV27 and TRBJ2-1; the match to TRBD2 covers 7 bases. The CDR3 loop spans 14 amino acids. The V gene end was trimmed by 4 bases and the J gene end by 6 bases; junction bases not matched to a gene: 6. Looked up from germline, CDR1 is MNHEY and CDR2 is SMNVEV (reference sequence). Written as DNA, the CDR3 is TGTGCCAGCAGTTCCCTACTAGCGCCCAATGAGCAGTTCTTC. This sequence encodes CASSSLLAPNEQFF.

This clonotype was recorded a few times. The gene calls are TRBV12-3 or TRBV12-4 and TRBJ1-1; TRBD1 might be the D (5 bases). The V and J ends lost 6 bases and 8 bases respectively, with 13 bases between them. CDR3 size: 12 residues. CDR3 in DNA: TGTGCCAGCAGCTTCCAGAGGGACGAAGCTTTCTTT. Translating gives CASSFQRDEAFF.

This clonotype was recorded many times. This chain connects TRBV20-1 to TRBJ2-7; 8 bases align to TRBD2. V was pared by 3 bases and J by 4 bases, with 5 bases of the junction left unmatched. CDR3 size: 13 residues. CDR1 is DFQATT and CDR2 is SNEGSKA in the germline V gene (reference sequence). The CDR3 reads CSASTGGLYEQYF. Written as DNA, the CDR3 is TGCAGTGCTAGTACGGGGGGGTTATACGAGCAGTACTTC.

This clonotype occurred many times. The chain is built from TRBV30 and TRBJ1-4; 8 nucleotides match TRBD1. The J segment lost 5 bases and the V segment lost 3 bases, leaving 8 bases of the junction unmatched. The V gene's germline CDR1 is GTSNPN and CDR2 SVGIG (reference sequence). The CDR3 totals 15 residues. The CDR3 loop is CAWSPDRGRNEKLFF. DNA for the CDR3: TGTGCCTGGAGCCCCGACAGGGGCAGAAATGAAAAACTGTTTTTT. The entire variable domain, with the rest obtained from reference TRBV30 and TRBJ1-4, is as follows: SQTIHQWPATLVQPVGSPLSLECTVEGTSNPNLYWYRQAAGRGLQLLFYSVGIGQISSEVPQNLSASRPQDRQFILSSKKLLLSDSGFYLCAWSPDRGRNEKLFFGSGTQLSVL.

As for this clonotype: One junction end disagrees with the germline gene, perhaps due to a read error. V is TRBV15 and J is TRBJ2-5; 9 positions match TRBD1. The CDR3 runs 15 residues. In germline, CDR1 is LNHNV, CDR2 YYDKDF (reference sequence). In DNA form, the CDR3 reads TGTGCCGCCAGCACTCGGACAGGGGAATTAGTGACCCAGTACTTC. It specifies CAASTRTGELVTQYF.

This clonotype came up many times. This CDR3 reads CASSLHGADTQYF. The CDR3 DNA reads as TGCGCCAGCAGCCTTCATGGAGCAGATACGCAGTATTTT. The chain combines TRBV5-1 with TRBJ2-3, with D hard to call. V was shortened by 4 bases and J by 4 bases, with 10 bases between the two germline ends. Germline V gene data show CDR1 as SGHRS and CDR2 as YFSETQ. CDR3 length: 13 amino acids.

The chain is built from TRBV20-1 and TRBJ2-3; 14 nucleotides line up with TRBD2. The CDR3 has 14 residues. Trimming cost V 5 bases and J 6 bases; bases outside gene matches: 4. Per germline, CDR1 DFQATT and CDR2 SNEGSKA (reference sequence). As DNA, the CDR3 is TGCAGTGCTCGGACTAGCGGGAGGATGGATACGCAGTATTTT. It yields the protein CSARTSGRMDTQYF.

In regard to this clonotype: Possible read error: a much larger clone is one base away. This chain links TRBV20-1 with TRBJ1-4, with 10 bases that match TRBD1. Germline V gene lookup returns CDR1 DFQATT and CDR2 SNEGSKA (reference sequence). This CDR3 has 18 amino acids. The CDR3 DNA is TGCGGTGCCCAAGACGGGACAGGGGTTATAGTTTCTAATGAAAAACTGTTTTTT. Translation: CGAQDGTGVIVSNEKLFF.

This clonotype was seen at least ten times. Possible read error: a much larger clone is one base away. V usage is TRBV7-3 and J usage is TRBJ2-6; tentatively, D is TRBD2 (6 bases). The CDR3 contains 15 residues. Germline assignment: CDR1 SGHTA and CDR2 FQGTGA. The DNA of the CDR3 is TGTGCCAGCAGCTTACAGGGACTTGGGGCCAACGTCCTGCCTTTC. It translates to CASSLQGLGANVLPF.

The chain employs TRBV5-1 and TRBJ1-2, with D hard to call. V shed 0 bases and J shed 8 bases, with 14 bases lying between them. Germline lookup yields CDR1 SGHRS and CDR2 YFSETQ. CDR3 length: 14 amino acids. For the CDR3, the DNA is TGCGCCAGCAGCTTGGACGCTCCTCATTACGGCTACACCTTC. This translates into CASSLDAPHYGYTF.

This clonotype was observed at least ten times. V is TRBV5-6 and J is TRBJ1-5; D not certain. V lost 1 base and J lost 0, with 11 bases in between. Germline lookup yields CDR1 SGHDT and CDR2 YYEEEE. This CDR3 is 16 amino acids long. CDR3 residues: CASSLYGPYSNQPQHF. The CDR3 nucleotides read TGTGCCAGCAGCTTGTATGGGCCCTATAGCAATCAGCCCCAGCATTTT.

This clonotype has ten or more counts. The rearrangement joins TRBV20-1 to TRBJ2-7; 11 bases line up with TRBD1. The CDR3 runs to 15 residues. V lost 6 bases and J lost 4; bases outside the gene matches: 11. The germline gives CDR1 DFQATT, CDR2 SNEGSKA (reference sequence). For the CDR3, the DNA is TGCAGTGCCCCGAGGGTTGGGACAGGGGGTTACGAGCAGTACTTC. Amino acid sequence: CSAPRVGTGGYEQYF.

The table lists this clonotype with many counts. The chain recombines TRBV27 with TRBJ2-1; D is ambiguous. The germline V gene has CDR1 MNHEY and CDR2 SMNVEV (reference sequence). V lost 4 bases, J lost 6 bases, and 10 bases lay in between. There are 13 residues in the CDR3. The CDR3 sequence is CASSWAFANEQFF. CDR3 nucleotide sequence: TGTGCCAGCAGTTGGGCTTTCGCCAATGAGCAGTTCTTC.

V and J are TRBV19 and TRBJ1-6; D is uncertain. CDR3 length equals 14 residues. With 5 bases removed from V and 10 bases from J, the gap between germline ends came to 15 bases. Germline loops: CDR1 LNHDA, CDR2 SQIVND (reference sequence). In DNA, the CDR3 is TGTGCCAGTAGTTCTCCCCACACTGGGTCACCCCTCCACTTT. Protein sequence: CASSSPHTGSPLHF.

The CDR3 sequence: CAISDPSGPLNTEAFF. Written as DNA, the CDR3 is TGTGCCATCAGTGACCCCTCGGGGCCTTTGAACACTGAAGCTTTCTTT. V and J are TRBV10-3 and TRBJ1-1; possible D gene TRBD1, 5 bases. V lost 3 bases and J 0 bases, leaving 14 bases between the germline ends. Germline V CDR1 and CDR2: ENHRY, SYGVKD. CDR3 length: 16 amino acids.

This clonotype was found many times. The rearrangement links TRBV29-1 to TRBJ1-4, with 7 nucleotides matching TRBD1. Germline trimming cut 8 bases from V and 8 bases from J; bases unmatched to any gene: 5. Germline V gives CDR1 SQVTM, CDR2 ANQGSEA. The CDR3 spans 11 residues. The CDR3 nucleotides read TGCAGCTCCGGGACAGAAGAAAAACTGTTTTTT. This translates into CSSGTEEKLFF.

Notes on this clonotype: Possible read error: a much larger clone is one base away. The chain uses TRBV9 and TRBJ2-7; possible D gene TRBD1, 6 bases. Germline CDR1 and CDR2: SGDLS and YYNGEE. The CDR3 sequence is 15 residues long. The CDR3 spells CASRQKQGFRYEPYF. CDR3 DNA: TGTGCCAGCAGGCAAAAGCAGGGGTTTAGGTACGAGCCGTACTTC. Combining the CDR3 with reference TRBV9 and TRBJ2-7 gives the whole variable domain DSGVTQTPKHLITATGQRVTLRCSPRSGDLSVYWYQQSLDQGLQFLIQYYNGEERAKGNILERFSAQQFPDLHSELNLSSLELGDSALYFCASRQKQGFRYEPYFGPGTRLTVT.

This clonotype has a single count. The rearrangement links TRBV29-1 to TRBJ2-5; D is unresolved. This CDR3 is 10 amino acids long. Germline assignment: CDR1 SQVTM and CDR2 ANQGSEA. Trimming pared 8 bases from V and 5 bases from J, leaving 9 bases between. The CDR3 loop reads CSLAWETQYF. The CDR3 DNA is TGCAGCTTGGCTTGGGAGACCCAGTACTTC. The variable domain in full, completed from reference TRBV29-1 and TRBJ2-5, reads SAVISQKPSRDICQRGTSLTIQCQVDSQVTMMFWYRQQPGQSLTLIATANQGSEATYESGFVIDKFPISRPNLTFSTLTVSNMSPEDSSIYLCSLAWETQYFGPGTRLLVL.